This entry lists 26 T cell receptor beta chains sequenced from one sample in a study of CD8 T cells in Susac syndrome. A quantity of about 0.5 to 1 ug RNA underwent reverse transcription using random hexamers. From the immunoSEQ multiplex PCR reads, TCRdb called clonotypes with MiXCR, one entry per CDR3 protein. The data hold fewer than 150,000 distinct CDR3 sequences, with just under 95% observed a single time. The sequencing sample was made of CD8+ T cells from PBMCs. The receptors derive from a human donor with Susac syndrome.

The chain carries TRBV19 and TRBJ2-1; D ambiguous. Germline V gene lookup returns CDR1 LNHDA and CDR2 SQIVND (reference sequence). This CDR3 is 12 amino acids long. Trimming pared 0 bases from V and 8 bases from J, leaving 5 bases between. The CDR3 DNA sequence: TGTGCCAGTAGTATAGACCTAGATGAGCAGTTCTTC. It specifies CASSIDLDEQFF.

The CDR3 loop reads CASSKLQFWDYLTYNEQFF. CDR3 nucleotides: TGTGCCAGCAGTAAACTACAGTTTTGGGACTATCTAACCTACAATGAGCAGTTCTTC. V gene TRBV27 combines with J gene TRBJ2-1, with 7 positions matching TRBD2. Germline V gene sequence: CDR1 MNHEY, CDR2 SMNVEV (reference sequence). The length of the CDR3 is 19 residues. Trimming removed 5 bases from V and 2 bases from J; junction bases left unmatched: 18.

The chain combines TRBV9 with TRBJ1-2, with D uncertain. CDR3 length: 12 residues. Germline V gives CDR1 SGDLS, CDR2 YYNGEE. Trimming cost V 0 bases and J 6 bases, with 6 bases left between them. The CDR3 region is CASSVVNNGYTF. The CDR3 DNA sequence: TGTGCCAGCAGCGTAGTAAATAATGGCTACACCTTC. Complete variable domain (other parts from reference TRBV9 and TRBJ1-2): DSGVTQTPKHLITATGQRVTLRCSPRSGDLSVYWYQQSLDQGLQFLIQYYNGEERAKGNILERFSAQQFPDLHSELNLSSLELGDSALYFCASSVVNNGYTFGSGTRLTVV.

CDR3 nucleotides: TGCAGCCCCCGAGGGGGGCGGTTAGCGGGAGGGCCTGGTGAGCAGTTCTTC. Protein: CSPRGGRLAGGPGEQFF. The chain joins TRBV29-1 to TRBJ2-1, with 11 bases identical to TRBD2. Germline loops: CDR1 SQVTM, CDR2 ANQGSEA. The CDR3 contains 17 residues. The trim removed 8 bases at V and 9 bases at J, leaving 21 bases unmatched.

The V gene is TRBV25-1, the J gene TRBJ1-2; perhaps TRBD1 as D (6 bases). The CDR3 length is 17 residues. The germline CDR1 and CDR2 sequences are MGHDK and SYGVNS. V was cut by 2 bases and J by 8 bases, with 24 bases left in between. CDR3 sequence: CASSEVKKQGKSEGYTF. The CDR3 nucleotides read TGTGCCAGCAGTGAAGTTAAAAAGCAGGGGAAGTCAGAAGGCTACACCTTC.

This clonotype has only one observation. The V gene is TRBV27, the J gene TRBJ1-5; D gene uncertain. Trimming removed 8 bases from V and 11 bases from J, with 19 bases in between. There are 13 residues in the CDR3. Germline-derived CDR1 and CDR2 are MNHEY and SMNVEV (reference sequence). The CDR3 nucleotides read TGTGCCAGCGGGAGTCCGTTTGATATGACCCAGCATTTT. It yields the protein CASGSPFDMTQHF.

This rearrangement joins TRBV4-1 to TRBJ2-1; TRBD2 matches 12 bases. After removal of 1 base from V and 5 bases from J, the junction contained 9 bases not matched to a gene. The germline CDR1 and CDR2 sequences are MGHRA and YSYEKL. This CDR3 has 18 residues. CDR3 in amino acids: CASSQGTSGTYLDNEQFF. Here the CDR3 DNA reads TGCGCCAGCAGCCAAGGGACTAGCGGGACGTACTTGGACAATGAGCAGTTCTTC.

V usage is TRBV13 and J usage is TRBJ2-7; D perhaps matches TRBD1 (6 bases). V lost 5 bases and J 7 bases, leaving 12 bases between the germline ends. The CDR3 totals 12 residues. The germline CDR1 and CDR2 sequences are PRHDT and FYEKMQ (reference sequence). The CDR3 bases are TGTGCCAGCAGCCAAGGACAGTGGGAGCAGTACTTC. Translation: CASSQGQWEQYF. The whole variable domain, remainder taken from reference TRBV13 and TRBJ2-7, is AAGVIQSPRHLIKEKRETATLKCYPIPRHDTVYWYQQGPGQDPQFLISFYEKMQSDKGSIPDRFSAQQFSDYHSELNMSSLELGDSALYFCASSQGQWEQYFGPGTRLTVT.

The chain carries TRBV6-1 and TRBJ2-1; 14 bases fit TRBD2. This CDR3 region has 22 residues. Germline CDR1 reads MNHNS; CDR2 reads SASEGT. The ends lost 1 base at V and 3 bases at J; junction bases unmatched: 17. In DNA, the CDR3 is TGTGCCAGCAGTGAAGAGGGTCGGGACACCGAGGGACTAGCGGGAGTCTACAATGAGCAGTTCTTC. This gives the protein CASSEEGRDTEGLAGVYNEQFF.

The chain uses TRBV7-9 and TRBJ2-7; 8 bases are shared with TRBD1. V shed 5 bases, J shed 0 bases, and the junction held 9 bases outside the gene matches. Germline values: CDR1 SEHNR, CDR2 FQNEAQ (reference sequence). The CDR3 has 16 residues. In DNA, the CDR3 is TGTGCCAGCAGCCCCCGGACAGGGCTGGGCTCCTACGAGCAGTACTTC. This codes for CASSPRTGLGSYEQYF.

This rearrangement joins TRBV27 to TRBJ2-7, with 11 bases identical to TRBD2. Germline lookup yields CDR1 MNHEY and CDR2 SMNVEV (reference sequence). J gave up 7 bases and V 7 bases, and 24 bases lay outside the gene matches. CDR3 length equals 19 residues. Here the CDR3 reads CASTSSKLAGVSSTLEQYF. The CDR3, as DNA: TGTGCCAGCACCTCCTCCAAACTAGCGGGAGTGTCATCTACTTTAGAGCAGTACTTC.

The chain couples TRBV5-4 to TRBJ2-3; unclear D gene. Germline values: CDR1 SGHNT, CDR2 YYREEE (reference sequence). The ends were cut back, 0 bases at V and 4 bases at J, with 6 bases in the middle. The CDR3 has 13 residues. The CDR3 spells CASSLVPADTQYF. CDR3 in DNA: TGTGCCAGCAGCTTGGTCCCGGCAGATACGCAGTATTTT. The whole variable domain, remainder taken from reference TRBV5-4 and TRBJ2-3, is ETGVTQSPTHLIKTRGQQVTLRCSSQSGHNTVSWYQQALGQGPQFIFQYYREEENGRGNFPPRFSGLQFPNYSSELNVNALELDDSALYLCASSLVPADTQYFGPGTRLTVL.

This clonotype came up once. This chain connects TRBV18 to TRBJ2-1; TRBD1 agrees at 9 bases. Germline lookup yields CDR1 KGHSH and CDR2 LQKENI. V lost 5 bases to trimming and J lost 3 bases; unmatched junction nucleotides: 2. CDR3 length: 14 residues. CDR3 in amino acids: CASSVTGGYNEQFF. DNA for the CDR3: TGTGCCAGCTCAGTGACAGGGGGCTACAATGAGCAGTTCTTC.

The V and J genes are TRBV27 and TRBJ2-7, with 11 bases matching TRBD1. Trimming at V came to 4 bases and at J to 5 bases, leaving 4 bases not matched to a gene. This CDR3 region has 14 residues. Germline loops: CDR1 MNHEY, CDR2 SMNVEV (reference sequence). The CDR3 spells CASSSGQGAHEQYF. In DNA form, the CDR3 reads TGTGCCAGCAGTTCCGGACAGGGGGCCCACGAGCAGTACTTC.

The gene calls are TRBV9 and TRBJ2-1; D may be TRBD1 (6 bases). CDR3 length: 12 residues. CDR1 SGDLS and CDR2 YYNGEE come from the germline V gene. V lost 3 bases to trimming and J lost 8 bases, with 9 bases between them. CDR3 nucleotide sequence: TGTGCCAGCAGCGAGTGGGGGCATGAGCAGTTCTTC. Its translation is CASSEWGHEQFF.

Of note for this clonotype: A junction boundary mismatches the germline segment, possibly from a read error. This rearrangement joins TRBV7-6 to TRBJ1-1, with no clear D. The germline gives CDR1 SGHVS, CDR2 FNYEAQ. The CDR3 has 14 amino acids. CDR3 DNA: TGTGCCAGCAGCATAGCCGGCCCCACGGGTGAAGCTTTCTTT. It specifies CASSIAGPTGEAFF.

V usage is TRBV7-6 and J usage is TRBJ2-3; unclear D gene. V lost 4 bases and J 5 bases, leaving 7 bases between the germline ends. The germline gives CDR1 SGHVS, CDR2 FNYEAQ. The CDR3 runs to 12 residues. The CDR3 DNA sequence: TGTGCCAGCAGCTACGTCGAAGATACGCAGTATTTT. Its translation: CASSYVEDTQYF.

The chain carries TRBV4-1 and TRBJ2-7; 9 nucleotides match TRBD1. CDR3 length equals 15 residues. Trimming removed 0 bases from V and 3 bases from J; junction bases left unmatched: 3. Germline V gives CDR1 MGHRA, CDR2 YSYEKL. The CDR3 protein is CASSQDRTGDYEQYF. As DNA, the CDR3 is TGCGCCAGCAGCCAAGACCGGACAGGGGACTACGAGCAGTACTTC.

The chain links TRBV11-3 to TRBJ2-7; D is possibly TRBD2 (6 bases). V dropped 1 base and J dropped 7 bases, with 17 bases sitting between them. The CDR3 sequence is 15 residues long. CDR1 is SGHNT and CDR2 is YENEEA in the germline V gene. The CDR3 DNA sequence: TGTGCCAGCAGCTTAGCCGGCGGGATGATGGGGGAGCAGTACTTC. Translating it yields CASSLAGGMMGEQYF.

In nucleotides, the CDR3 is TGTGCCAGCAGCCACTTTGGGACATATCAGCCCCAGCATTTT. Translating gives CASSHFGTYQPQHF. The rearrangement uses TRBV28 and TRBJ1-5, with D possibly being TRBD1 (6 bases). The germline V and J ends were trimmed by 6 bases and 5 bases, with 14 bases remaining between them. The CDR3 is made up of 14 amino acids. Germline-derived CDR1 and CDR2 are MDHEN and SYDVKM.

CDR3 coding DNA: TGTGCCAGCAGCGTAGATTCCCGGGCAGGGGGCGATGGCTACACCTTC. This sequence encodes CASSVDSRAGGDGYTF. The V and J genes are TRBV9 and TRBJ1-2, with 8 bases identical to TRBD1. The CDR3 is made up of 16 amino acids. Trimming cost V 0 bases and J 6 bases; bases outside gene matches: 10. CDR1 is SGDLS, CDR2 YYNGEE, per germline.

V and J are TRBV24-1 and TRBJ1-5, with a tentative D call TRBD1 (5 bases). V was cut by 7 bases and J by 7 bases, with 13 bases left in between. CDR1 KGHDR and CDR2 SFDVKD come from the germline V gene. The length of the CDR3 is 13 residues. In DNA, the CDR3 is TGTGCCACCAGCAACGACAAGGGGCAGCCCCAGCATTTT. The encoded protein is CATSNDKGQPQHF.

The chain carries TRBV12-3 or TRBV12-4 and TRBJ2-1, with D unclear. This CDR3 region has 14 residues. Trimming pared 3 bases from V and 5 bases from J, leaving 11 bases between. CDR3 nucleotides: TGTGCCAGCAGTTTCACCGGCCCACACAATGAGCAGTTCTTC. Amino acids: CASSFTGPHNEQFF.

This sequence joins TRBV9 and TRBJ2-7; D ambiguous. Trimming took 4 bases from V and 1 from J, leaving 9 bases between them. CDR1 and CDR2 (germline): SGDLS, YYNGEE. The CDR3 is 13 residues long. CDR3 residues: CASSLRDSYEQYF. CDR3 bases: TGTGCCAGCAGCCTTAGGGATTCCTACGAGCAGTACTTC.

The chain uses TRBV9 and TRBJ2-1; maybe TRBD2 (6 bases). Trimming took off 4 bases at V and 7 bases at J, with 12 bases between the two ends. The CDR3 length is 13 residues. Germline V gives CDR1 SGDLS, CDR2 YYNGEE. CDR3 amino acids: CASSPSGRNEQFF. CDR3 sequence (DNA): TGTGCCAGCAGCCCGAGTGGGAGGAATGAGCAGTTCTTC.

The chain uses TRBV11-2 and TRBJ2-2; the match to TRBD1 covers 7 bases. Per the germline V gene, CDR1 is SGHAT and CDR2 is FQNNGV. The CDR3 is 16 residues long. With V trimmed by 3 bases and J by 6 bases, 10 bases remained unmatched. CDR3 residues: CASSLTGLDAAGELFF. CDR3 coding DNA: TGTGCCAGCAGCTTGACAGGGTTGGACGCCGCCGGGGAGCTGTTTTTT.